Shown below are 19 T cell receptor beta chains from a single sample sequenced in a study of immune evolution from preneoplasia to lung adenocarcinoma. Sequencing was performed with immunoSEQ multiplex PCR; in TCRdb, only in-frame clones are kept and a portion is missing. This table holds 30,000 to 45,000 clones, roughly four fifths found once. What was sequenced was FFPE invasive lung adenocarcinoma tissue. These receptors came from a person between 60 and 70 years old with lung adenocarcinoma.

The chain carries TRBV9 and TRBJ1-5, with TRBD1 matching 7 bases. This CDR3 has 15 amino acids. With 1 base clipped from V and 6 bases from J, the junction kept 7 bases outside the gene matches. Germline V gives CDR1 SGDLS, CDR2 YYNGEE. The CDR3 loop is CASSVTGALVQPQHF. CDR3 nucleotides: TGTGCCAGCAGCGTAACAGGGGCCTTGGTTCAGCCCCAGCATTTT. Using reference TRBV9 and TRBJ1-5 for the parts outside the CDR3, the full variable domain is DSGVTQTPKHLITATGQRVTLRCSPRSGDLSVYWYQQSLDQGLQFLIQYYNGEERAKGNILERFSAQQFPDLHSELNLSSLELGDSALYFCASSVTGALVQPQHFGDGTRLSIL.

The chain has TRBV19 and TRBJ2-2; D may correspond to TRBD1 or TRBD2 (5 bases each). V lost 10 bases, J lost 5 bases, and 23 bases lay in between. The CDR3 covers 16 residues. Germline loops: CDR1 LNHDA, CDR2 SQIVND (reference sequence). The CDR3 bases are TGTGCCACGGGGCCCCTCGGGAACCCGGGGACCGGGGAGCTGTTTTTT. Translated: CATGPLGNPGTGELFF. Supplemented by reference TRBV19 and TRBJ2-2, the full variable domain reads DGGITQSPKYLFRKEGQNVTLSCEQNLNHDAMYWYRQDPGQGLRLIYYSQIVNDFQKGDIAEGYSVSREKKESFPLTVTSAQKNPTAFYLCATGPLGNPGTGELFFGEGSRLTVL.

The chain employs TRBV11-3 and TRBJ1-3; 8 nucleotides agree with TRBD1. V was clipped by 3 bases and J by 3 bases; unmatched bases: 4. The germline CDR1 and CDR2 sequences are SGHNT and YENEEA. CDR3 length equals 15 residues. The chain's CDR3 is CASSFQGAFGNTIYF. In DNA form, the CDR3 reads TGTGCCAGCAGCTTCCAGGGGGCGTTTGGAAACACCATATATTTT.

The DNA for the CDR3 is TGTGCCAGCAGCCCCGGGACAGGGGCTTCTCCTGAAGCTTTCTTT. It specifies CASSPGTGASPEAFF. The gene calls are TRBV7-9 and TRBJ1-1; 10 nucleotides match TRBD1. The CDR3 spans 15 residues. CDR1 and CDR2 (germline): SEHNR, FQNEAQ (reference sequence). Trimming at V came to 5 bases and at J to 6 bases, leaving 9 bases not matched to a gene.

The rearrangement joins TRBV11-2 to TRBJ2-5, with TRBD2 matching 12 bases. The V gene's germline CDR1 is SGHAT and CDR2 FQNNGV. Trimming removed 5 bases from V and 4 bases from J; junction bases left unmatched: 5. The CDR3 is 15 residues long. CDR3 in amino acids: CASSLGLAGGETQYF. The CDR3 nucleotides are TGTGCCAGCAGCCTGGGACTAGCGGGCGGAGAGACCCAGTACTTC.

This rearrangement joins TRBV5-4 to TRBJ1-3; 7 bases map to TRBD1. Trimming at V came to 4 bases and at J to 4 bases, leaving 5 bases not matched to a gene. The CDR3 totals 14 residues. Germline V gene lookup returns CDR1 SGHNT and CDR2 YYREEE (reference sequence). CDR3 protein: CASSRTGAGNTIYF. CDR3 in DNA: TGTGCCAGCAGCCGTACAGGGGCAGGAAACACCATATATTTT.

The chain employs TRBV11-3 and TRBJ2-2, with a weak D call TRBD2 (6 bases). The CDR3 totals 14 residues. Germline V gene data show CDR1 as SGHNT and CDR2 as YENEEA. Trimming removed 7 bases at V and 7 bases at J, with 16 bases between. The CDR3 DNA reads as TGTGCCAGCAAGAGGAGGGCGCGGGGCGGGGAGCTGTTTTTT. It yields the protein CASKRRARGGELFF.

The chain has TRBV7-2 and TRBJ2-3; D possibly uses TRBD1 or TRBD2 (6 bases each). CDR3 length equals 19 residues. Germline V gene sequence: CDR1 SGHTA, CDR2 FQGNSA. V was trimmed by 4 bases and J by 5 bases, leaving 28 bases between them. The CDR3, as DNA: TGTGCCAGCAGCTCACAAGGGAGGATTGGGACATTGGGGGGAGATACGCAGTATTTT. It yields the protein CASSSQGRIGTLGGDTQYF.

This chain connects TRBV9 to TRBJ2-1; TRBD2 is a possible D gene (5 bases). This CDR3 comprises 17 residues. Germline V lookup: CDR1 SGDLS, CDR2 YYNGEE. V was trimmed by 0 bases and J by 4 bases, leaving 17 bases between them. The CDR3 bases are TGTGCCAGCAGCGTAGCTATGAGCGGTGCTAATTACAATGAGCAGTTCTTC. This encodes CASSVAMSGANYNEQFF.

The chain recombines TRBV21-1 with TRBJ1-2. TRBV21-1 is labeled a pseudogene. This CDR3 comprises 18 residues. The CDR3 DNA follows: TGTGCCAGCAGCAAAGGGAGTTGTCCTGGGGGAAGGCTAAAGGGCTACACCTTC. It encodes CASSKGSCPGGRLKGYTF.

The rearrangement uses TRBV6-6 and TRBJ1-2, with D tentatively TRBD1 (5 bases). CDR3 length: 12 amino acids. Deletions cut 6 bases from V and 8 bases from J, with 13 bases between. Germline lookup yields CDR1 MNHNY and CDR2 SVGAGI (reference sequence). CDR3 in amino acids: CASRSGPQGYTF. The CDR3 DNA reads as TGTGCCAGCAGGTCGGGACCTCAAGGCTACACCTTC.

The chain carries TRBV10-3 and TRBJ2-2, with D unresolved. Germline V gene sequence: CDR1 ENHRY, CDR2 SYGVKD. The CDR3 sequence is 13 residues long. V lost 5 bases and J lost 4, with 8 bases in between. The CDR3: CAISPKGTGELFF. The DNA of the CDR3 is TGTGCCATCAGTCCCAAGGGCACCGGGGAGCTGTTTTTT.

The chain has TRBV5-4 and TRBJ2-6; D unclear. The germline V gene encodes CDR1 SGHNT and CDR2 YYREEE (reference sequence). V lost 1 base to trimming and J lost 1 base, with 6 bases between them. The CDR3 loop spans 15 amino acids. CDR3 sequence: CASSLIESGANVLTF. CDR3 coding DNA: TGTGCCAGCAGCTTGATAGAATCTGGGGCCAACGTCCTGACTTTC.

The rearrangement uses TRBV15 and TRBJ2-6, with D perhaps matching TRBD1 (6 bases). This CDR3 has 17 amino acids. Per germline, CDR1 LNHNV and CDR2 YYDKDF (reference sequence). Trimming removed 1 base from V and 3 bases from J, with 13 bases in between. The CDR3 loop is CATSRAPTGSGANVLTF. The CDR3 nucleotides read TGTGCCACCAGCAGAGCCCCTACAGGGAGTGGGGCCAACGTCCTGACTTTC.

The J gene is TRBJ2-7, the V gene TRBV12-5; D possibly uses TRBD1 or TRBD2 (5 bases each). Germline-derived CDR1 and CDR2 are LGHNT and FRNRAP. The CDR3 covers 12 residues. The germline V and J ends were trimmed by 6 bases and 12 bases, with 18 bases remaining between them. The CDR3 sequence is CASGPQGGQPYF. The CDR3 nucleotides are TGTGCTAGTGGCCCCCAGGGCGGGCAGCCGTACTTC. The full variable domain, with the rest looked up from reference TRBV12-5 and TRBJ2-7, is DARVTQTPRHKVTEMGQEVTMRCQPILGHNTVFWYRQTMMQGLELLAYFRNRAPLDDSGMPKDRFSAEMPDATLATLKIQPSEPRDSAVYFCASGPQGGQPYFGPGTRLTVT.

This rearrangement joins TRBV20-1 to TRBJ1-1, with TRBD1 matching over 7 bases. The CDR3 totals 10 residues. CDR1 is DFQATT, CDR2 SNEGSKA, per germline (reference sequence). The CDR3 loop is CTTGVLEAFF. The DNA for the CDR3 is TGCACTACAGGGGTGTTGGAAGCTTTCTTT.

This clone appeared a few times. This rearrangement joins TRBV30 to TRBJ2-7; D may match TRBD1 or TRBD2 (5 bases each). Trimming took off 4 bases at V and 4 bases at J, with 17 bases between the two ends. The germline gives CDR1 GTSNPN, CDR2 SVGIG (reference sequence). The CDR3 is 14 residues long. The CDR3 nucleotides read TGTGCCTGGACCTCCGGGACCCCCGGTTACGAGCAGTACTTC. Translated: CAWTSGTPGYEQYF.

V and J are TRBV4-2 and TRBJ2-2; 10 bases are a match to TRBD2. Per the germline V gene, CDR1 is LGHNA and CDR2 is YNFKEQ. This CDR3 is built from 15 residues. V lost 1 base, J lost 4 bases, and 0 bases stayed unmatched. The DNA for the CDR3 is TGTGCCAGCAGCCAAGGGACTAGCGGCACCGGGGAGCTGTTTTTT. Translating it yields CASSQGTSGTGELFF.

The rearrangement uses TRBV29-1 and TRBJ2-3, with D possibly being TRBD1 or TRBD2 (6 bases each). This CDR3 region has 13 residues. Trimming pared 5 bases from V and 6 bases from J, leaving 15 bases between. CDR1 SQVTM and CDR2 ANQGSEA come from the germline V gene. CDR3 coding DNA: TGCAGCGTTCGACAGGCTGGGGGGGATACGCAGTATTTT. Protein: CSVRQAGGDTQYF.